The source of this T cell receptor beta chain is a study of blood T cell repertoires in COVID-19. Study summary: Researchers got acute and convalescent COVID-19 samples from the United States, Italy and Spain.

Under the authors' procedure: Using reference gene primer amplification, nucleated cell counts were estimated. This table comes from immunoSEQ multiplex PCR, and its TCRdb copy is limited to in-frame clones, with some not included. That table gives V, J and clone size, and the DNA gave D and trimming. The repertoire consists of roughly 20,000 clones, with roughly 77% occurring once and the leading ten covering about 8.3%. V shed 2 bases and J shed 6 bases, with 19 bases lying between them. There are 16 residues in the CDR3. The germline gives CDR1 KGHSH, CDR2 LQKENI. In its sample, this clone was seen once.

This TCR derives from a man between 60 and 75 years old with acute or convalescent COVID-19. The chain links TRBV18 to TRBJ1-2, with a possible D match to TRBD1 (6 bases). Sequencing input: peripheral blood. The CDR3 coding sequence is TGTGCCAGCTCACCAAAACAGGGTGCTGGTTTGGATGGCTACACCTTC. This gives the protein CASSPKQGAGLDGYTF. Based on the CDR3 plus reference TRBV18 and TRBJ1-2, the full variable domain is NAGVMQNPRHLVRRRGQEARLRCSPMKGHSHVYWYRQLPEEGLKFMVYLQKENIIDESGMPKERFSAEFPKEGPSILRIQQVVRGDSAAYFCASSPKQGAGLDGYTFGSGTRLTVV.